Given below is one TCR beta chain in context. A single count supports this clone. No cognate antigen has been identified for it. Base qualities are not provided; no much larger clone lies one nucleotide away. The CDR3 regions of human TCRbeta chains were subjected to immunosequencing. Concerning the study's data processing: TCRs in the repertoires were compared against a reference library of SARS-CoV-2-specific TCRs that had been generated with the MIRA antigen-specificity platform. Breadth was defined as the fraction of unique TCRs that were SARS-CoV-2-associated, and depth was defined as the fraction of total T cells that were SARS-CoV-2-associated. Each spike-specific TCR was assigned to its reactive spike region and to a CD4 or CD8 class using the MIRA data. Log10-transformed breadth and depth values were compared by one-way ANOVA with Sidak's multiple comparisons tests. The clones in this table, taken by TCRdb from immuneACCESS, are in-frame only. Not every clone is retained; where verified, under half of the shortfall comes from an unresolved V gene, and the cause of the rest is unknown. V and J calls and clone size follow that table, whereas D and trimming were derived from the DNA. The table for this sample lists 120,000 or so clones; 88% of them were counted only once. Around 5.6% of the sample belongs to the ten largest clones.

These data come from a study of T cell responses to AZD1222 COVID-19 vaccine (dated by TCRdb to the early 2020s). Study-level background: AZD1222 recipients given second doses at about 4 weeks or at about 12 weeks were pooled, since spike-specific TCR depth and breadth were not found to differ between the two schedules. TCR sequencing covered more than 230 trial participants: some 210 given two doses of AZD1222 and 26 given two doses of MenACWY control vaccine. Trial participants were enrolled into age subgroups of 18-55, 56-69 and 70-plus years, which contained around 140, 26 and 57 TCR-sequenced participants, respectively.

What the study reported, not specific to this receptor: Reportedly, close to half of the unique spike-specific TCRs recognized epitopes lying outside the regions that are mutated in the B.1.351 and B.1.1.7 variants. After two AZD1222 doses, both the breadth and the depth of spike-specific TCRs were significantly higher than at day 0 and than in MenACWY recipients. Conclusions about previously exposed vaccinees are limited because only five to seven AZD1222 recipients were SARS-CoV-2 seropositive at baseline. No day 14 peak-response samples were available, so repertoires were characterized only after the peak T cell response. CD4 TCRs associated with the vaccine covered the entire spike protein, and the dominant responses were in regions 160-218 and 743-854. Participants were mostly white British, with more females than males. The authors suggested clonal diversity may have been underestimated. In the small 56-69-year group, the increase in depth fell short of significance, most likely because of low power.

From cysteine to phenylalanine, the CDR3 is 14 amino acids long. Just the 42-base CDR3 DNA is kept, in frame starting at base 1. V loses 4 bases, J loses 4 bases, and the germline ends lie 11 bases apart. The germline V gene specifies MGHRA as CDR1 and YSYEKL as CDR2. What this sample's time point label stands for: baseline before first vaccination. Samples from vaccinated people were obtained from the UK trials COV001 and COV002, which included a single-blind randomized controlled phase 2/3 trial of AZD1222 (ChAdOx1 nCoV-19) in healthy adults. For TCRbeta chain sequencing, PBMC samples from trial participants were taken at day 0 and at day 28 after the second dose.

The rearranged chain carries TRBV4-1 and TRBJ1-5, with no confidently assigned D gene. The input for sequencing was peripheral blood, taken on day 0 of AZD1222 vaccination. The TCR was taken from an adult in good health. The CDR3 region: CASSPDGRNQPQHF. The DNA reads as follows: TGCGCCAGCAGCCCCGACGGGCGTAATCAGCCCCAGCATTTT.